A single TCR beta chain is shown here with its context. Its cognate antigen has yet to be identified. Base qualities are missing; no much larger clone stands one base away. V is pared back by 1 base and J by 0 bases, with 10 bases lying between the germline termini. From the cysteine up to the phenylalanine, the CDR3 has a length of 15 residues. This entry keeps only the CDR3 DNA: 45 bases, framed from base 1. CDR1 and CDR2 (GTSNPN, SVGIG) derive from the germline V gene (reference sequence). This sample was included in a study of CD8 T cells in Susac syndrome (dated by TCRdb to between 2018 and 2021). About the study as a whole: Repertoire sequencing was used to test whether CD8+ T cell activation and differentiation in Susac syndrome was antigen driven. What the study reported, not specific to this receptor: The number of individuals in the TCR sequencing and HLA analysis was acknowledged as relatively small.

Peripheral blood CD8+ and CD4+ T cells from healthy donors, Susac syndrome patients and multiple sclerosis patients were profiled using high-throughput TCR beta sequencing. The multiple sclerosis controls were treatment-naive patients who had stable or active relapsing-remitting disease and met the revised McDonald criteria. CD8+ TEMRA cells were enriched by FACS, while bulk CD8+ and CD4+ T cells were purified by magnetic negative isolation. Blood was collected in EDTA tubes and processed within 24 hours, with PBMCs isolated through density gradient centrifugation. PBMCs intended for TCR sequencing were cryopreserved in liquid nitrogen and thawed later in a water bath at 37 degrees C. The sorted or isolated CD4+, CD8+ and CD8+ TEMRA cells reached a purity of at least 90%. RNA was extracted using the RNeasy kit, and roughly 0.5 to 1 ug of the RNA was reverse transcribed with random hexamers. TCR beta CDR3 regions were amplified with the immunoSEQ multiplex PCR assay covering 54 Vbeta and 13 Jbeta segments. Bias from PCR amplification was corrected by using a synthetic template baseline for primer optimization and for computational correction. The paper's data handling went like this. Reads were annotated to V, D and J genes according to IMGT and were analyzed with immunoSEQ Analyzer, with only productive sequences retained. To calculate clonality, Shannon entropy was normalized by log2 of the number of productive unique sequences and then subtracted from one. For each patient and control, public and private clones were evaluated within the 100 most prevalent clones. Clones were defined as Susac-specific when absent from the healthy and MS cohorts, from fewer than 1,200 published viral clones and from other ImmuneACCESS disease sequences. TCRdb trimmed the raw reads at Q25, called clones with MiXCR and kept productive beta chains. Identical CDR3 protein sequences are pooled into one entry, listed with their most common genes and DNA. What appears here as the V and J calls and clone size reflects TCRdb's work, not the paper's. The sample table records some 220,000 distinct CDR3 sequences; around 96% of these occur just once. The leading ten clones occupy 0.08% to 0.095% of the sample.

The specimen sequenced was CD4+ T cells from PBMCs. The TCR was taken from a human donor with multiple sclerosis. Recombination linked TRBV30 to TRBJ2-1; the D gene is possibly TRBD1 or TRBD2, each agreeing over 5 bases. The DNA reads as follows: TGTGCCTGGAGTGGGGGGACCGTCTCCTACAATGAGCAGTTCTTC. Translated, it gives CAWSGGTVSYNEQFF.